The 18 T cell receptor beta chains listed next were all sequenced from one sample in a study of cytomegalovirus exposure and HLA in healthy donors. PCR used 60 Vbeta primers and 13 Jbeta primers. The data were produced by immunoSEQ multiplex PCR, yet TCRdb's version contains in-frame clones alone and is incomplete. The sample lists around 110,000 clones, 73% occurring once. Sequencing was carried out using PBMCs. These receptors originate from a man in his thirties or forties in good health and CMV-seronegative.

The chain recombines TRBV7-6 with TRBJ1-2; 8 bases are shared with TRBD1. The CDR3 sequence is 13 residues long. In germline, CDR1 is SGHVS, CDR2 FNYEAQ. V lost 5 bases and J lost 5; bases outside the gene matches: 4. CDR3 protein: CASSLQGDYGYTF. The CDR3 bases are TGTGCCAGCAGCCTACAGGGGGATTATGGCTACACCTTC.

This chain uses TRBV27 with TRBJ2-3; D might be TRBD2 (5 bases). Trimming removed 4 bases from V and 0 bases from J, with 17 bases in between. This CDR3 has 17 amino acids. CDR1 MNHEY and CDR2 SMNVEV come from the germline V gene (reference sequence). This chain's CDR3 is CASSSYPSRDSTDTQYF. The CDR3 bases are TGTGCCAGCAGTTCATACCCCTCCCGGGATAGCACAGATACGCAGTATTTT.

The chain couples TRBV28 to TRBJ2-7, with D possibly matching TRBD1 (5 bases). V dropped 2 bases and J dropped 2 bases, with 13 bases sitting between them. CDR1 and CDR2 (germline): MDHEN, SYDVKM. The CDR3 is 15 residues long. CDR3 loop: CASSLPTGATYEQYF. CDR3 DNA sequence: TGTGCCAGCAGTTTACCTACAGGAGCCACCTACGAGCAGTACTTC.

This clone was recorded a few times. The V call is TRBV6-1, the J call TRBJ2-1; perhaps TRBD2 as D (5 bases). Germline lookup yields CDR1 MNHNS and CDR2 SASEGT. Trimming took 0 bases from V and 6 from J, leaving 21 bases between them. CDR3 length equals 18 residues. CDR3 DNA: TGTGCCAGCAGTGAAGCGTTCGGGATAGCATCCCTCGGCAATGAGCAGTTCTTC. This translates into CASSEAFGIASLGNEQFF.

The gene calls are TRBV5-1 and TRBJ2-7; weak D call: TRBD2 (7 bases). This CDR3 has 17 residues. Between the trimmed V and J ends, which lost 0 bases and 3 bases, there was a span of 19 bases. Germline V gives CDR1 SGHRS, CDR2 YFSETQ. DNA for the CDR3: TGCGCCAGCAGCTTGGACGGGGGGCAAAACGGGGGCTACGAGCAGTACTTC. This gives the protein CASSLDGGQNGGYEQYF.

This chain uses TRBV6-6 with TRBJ1-1; D unclear. Per the germline V gene, CDR1 is MNHNY and CDR2 is SVGAGI (reference sequence). The CDR3 runs 11 residues. V was trimmed by 7 bases and J by 5 bases, leaving 8 bases between them. CDR3: CASNRGTEAFF. CDR3 nucleotides: TGTGCCAGCAATCGAGGAACTGAAGCTTTCTTT.

The V and J genes are TRBV4-1 and TRBJ2-5, with a tentative D call TRBD1 (7 bases). The assigned J gene may be wrong: the sequence end matches TRBJ2-7 better. This CDR3 is 15 amino acids long. The germline V gene has CDR1 MGHRA and CDR2 YSYEKL. The CDR3 region is CASSPTGEASYEQYF. The CDR3 DNA reads TGCGCCAGCAGCCCCACAGGGGAGGCCTCCTACGAGCAGTACTTC.

V gene TRBV7-9 combines with J gene TRBJ2-1; D is perhaps TRBD2 (6 bases). Germline loops: CDR1 SEHNR, CDR2 FQNEAQ (reference sequence). V was trimmed by 0 bases and J by 7 bases, leaving 10 bases between them. The CDR3 totals 14 residues. The CDR3 is CASSLAPGGNEQFF. The CDR3 DNA is TGTGCCAGCAGCTTAGCGCCTGGGGGGAATGAGCAGTTCTTC.

The chain recombines TRBV28 with TRBJ2-7, with 10 bases that match TRBD1. CDR1 and CDR2 from the germline V gene are MDHEN and SYDVKM. V lost 7 bases and J lost 2; bases outside the gene matches: 8. CDR3 size: 15 residues. CDR3 amino acids: CASTVTGGAAYEQYF. DNA for the CDR3: TGTGCCAGCACCGTGACAGGGGGCGCAGCCTACGAGCAGTACTTC. The full variable domain, in which reference TRBV28 and TRBJ2-7 provide the parts outside the CDR3, is DVKVTQSSRYLVKRTGEKVFLECVQDMDHENMFWYRQDPGLGLRLIYFSYDVKMKEKGDIPEGYSVSREKKERFSLILESASTNQTSMYLCASTVTGGAAYEQYFGPGTRLTVT.

The table lists this clone with a few counts. V usage is TRBV7-9 and J usage is TRBJ2-5, with 9 bases lining up with TRBD1. The J call may not be correct, given that the DNA end is closer to TRBJ2-7. The germline V gene has CDR1 SEHNR and CDR2 FQNEAQ (reference sequence). The CDR3 has 16 amino acids. The CDR3 DNA sequence: TGTGCCAGCAGCTTCGGGACAGGGACCCAACCTTACGAGCAGTACTTC. Protein sequence: CASSFGTGTQPYEQYF.

This clone appeared a few times. The gene calls are TRBV7-2 and TRBJ1-1; tentatively, D is TRBD1 (5 bases). Germline V lookup: CDR1 SGHTA, CDR2 FQGNSA. V was cut by 1 base and J by 1 base, with 22 bases left in between. CDR3 length: 19 residues. Here the CDR3 reads CASSLGIGRGPESNTEAFF. The CDR3 DNA reads TGTGCCAGCAGCTTAGGGATCGGGAGGGGCCCCGAATCGAACACTGAAGCTTTCTTT.

The V call is TRBV30, the J call TRBJ2-1; 7 nucleotides align to TRBD1. This CDR3 contains 14 residues. Germline V gene lookup returns CDR1 GTSNPN and CDR2 SVGIG (reference sequence). V trimming: 2 bases; J trimming: 9 bases; junction bases outside the gene matches: 10. CDR3 nucleotides: TGTGCCTGGAGTTCGTCTAGGACAGGCATTGAGCAGTTCTTC. It specifies CAWSSSRTGIEQFF.

This chain connects TRBV19 to TRBJ1-1; D unresolved. This CDR3 comprises 17 residues. V lost 4 bases and J lost 0, with 18 bases in between. CDR1 is LNHDA, CDR2 SQIVND, per germline (reference sequence). The CDR3 DNA reads TGTGCCAGTAGTAGTCCTAGTAGGAGACGATTGAACACTGAAGCTTTCTTT. Its protein is CASSSPSRRRLNTEAFF. Drawing the rest from reference TRBV19 and TRBJ1-1, the complete variable domain is DGGITQSPKYLFRKEGQNVTLSCEQNLNHDAMYWYRQDPGQGLRLIYYSQIVNDFQKGDIAEGYSVSREKKESFPLTVTSAQKNPTAFYLCASSSPSRRRLNTEAFFGQGTRLTVV.

The chain combines TRBV28 with TRBJ2-7; TRBD1 matches 8 bases. Germline V CDR1 and CDR2: MDHEN, SYDVKM. This CDR3 region has 14 residues. V dropped 5 bases and J dropped 3; count of bases not matched to a gene: 6. In DNA form, the CDR3 reads TGTGCCAGCAGTCCGGGACAGGAGTTCTACGAGCAGTACTTC. This gives the protein CASSPGQEFYEQYF.

The chain carries TRBV5-1 and TRBJ2-1; D perhaps matches TRBD2 (6 bases). This CDR3 is built from 14 residues. Germline V gene sequence: CDR1 SGHRS, CDR2 YFSETQ. Trimming took 2 bases from V and 3 from J, leaving 9 bases between them. CDR3 region: CASSFRGSYNEQFF. The CDR3 DNA sequence: TGCGCCAGCAGCTTCCGGGGGAGCTACAATGAGCAGTTCTTC.

This chain uses TRBV4-2 with TRBJ2-2; 7 bases are a match to TRBD2. Trimming at V came to 0 bases and at J to 3 bases, leaving 16 bases not matched to a gene. This CDR3 is 20 amino acids long. CDR1 LGHNA and CDR2 YNFKEQ come from the germline V gene. The CDR3 reads CASSQETRLGTTSYTGELFF. For the CDR3, the DNA is TGTGCCAGCAGCCAAGAAACCCGCCTCGGGACTACCTCTTACACCGGGGAGCTGTTTTTT.

The CDR3: CASSDGAGGGRGYGYTF. The CDR3 region has the DNA TGTGCCAGCAGTGACGGCGCAGGGGGCGGGCGCGGATATGGCTACACCTTC. The genes are TRBV6-1 and TRBJ1-2, with 8 nucleotides matching TRBD1. This CDR3 spans 17 amino acids. CDR1 is MNHNS, CDR2 SASEGT, per germline. Trimming took 3 bases from V and 5 from J; bases not matched to a gene: 14.

This chain uses TRBV27 with TRBJ2-2; no clear D gene. V lost 6 bases and J 6 bases, leaving 11 bases between the germline ends. Germline values: CDR1 MNHEY, CDR2 SMNVEV (reference sequence). The CDR3 runs 13 residues. The CDR3 sequence: CASSQALAGELFF. The DNA of the CDR3 is TGTGCCAGCAGCCAAGCGTTGGCCGGGGAGCTGTTTTTT.